Listed below are T cell receptor beta chains from one sample, sequenced in a study of regulatory T cells in long-lasting Graves disease. TCRdb reanalysed the multiplex PCR reads using MiXCR and keeps one entry per CDR3 protein. Here the sample spans about 440,000 distinct CDR3 sequences, approximately 16% being singletons. These sequences were also reported in another study, on T cells in Graves' hyperthyroidism and ophthalmopathy.

Sample: peripheral blood mononuclear cells (PBMCs), taken at new diagnosis, from a patient treated with antithyroid drugs. These receptors were obtained from a woman in her 30s with Graves disease. Both conserved end residues are part of each CDR3. D genes are given only for firm matches. Expanded clones get a size class; other rows say once, few or many, or leave the size out.

>.|many|TRBV5-1|TRBJ2-2
CASSELGANTGELFF
TGCGCCAGCAGCGAGTTAGGGGCGAACACCGGGGAGCTGTTTTTT
>.|many|TRBV2|TRBJ1-2
CASMGEESNYGYTF
TGTGCCAGCATGGGAGAGGAATCTAACTATGGCTACACCTTC
>TRBD1|.|TRBV27|TRBJ1-3
CASSPTGRQGVYSGNTIYF
TGTGCCAGCAGTCCGACGGGAAGACAGGGGGTCTACTCTGGAAACACCATATATTTT
>TRBD1|many|TRBV27|TRBJ1-6
CASSPRDSRDASPLHF
TGTGCCAGCAGTCCCAGGGACAGCAGGGATGCCTCACCCCTCCACTTT
>.|many|TRBV20-1|TRBJ2-1
CSARTDRNEQFF
TGCAGTGCTCGTACGGATCGGAATGAGCAGTTCTTC
>TRBD1|many|TRBV27|TRBJ1-5
CASSKAGGDQPQHF
TGTGCCAGCAGTAAAGCAGGGGGGGATCAGCCCCAGCATTTT
>TRBD1|many|TRBV5-1|TRBJ1-4
CASSLRDRVNEKLFF
TGCGCCAGCAGCCTCCGGGACAGGGTGAATGAAAAACTGTTTTTT
>.|many|TRBV27|TRBJ1-1
CASRLRGEITEAFF
TGTGCCAGCAGACTGAGGGGGGAAATCACTGAAGCTTTCTTT
>.|many|TRBV5-1|TRBJ2-1
CASSFPRGLRLGDEQFF
TGCGCCAGCAGCTTCCCCAGGGGCCTCCGACTAGGTGATGAGCAGTTCTTC
>TRBD2|many|TRBV28|TRBJ2-7
CASLSGSSYEQYF
TGTGCCAGCCTTAGCGGGAGCTCCTACGAGCAGTACTTC
>.|many|TRBV20-1|TRBJ1-5
CSALRWGFDNQPQHF
TGCAGTGCCCTCCGCTGGGGTTTCGACAATCAGCCCCAGCATTTT
>.|.|TRBV3-1|TRBJ2-3
CASSQDPSLLDTQYF
TGTGCCAGCAGCCAAGATCCTAGTCTCCTCGATACGCAGTATTTT
>TRBD2|.|TRBV6-5|TRBJ2-3
CASSYAGGAGGSTDTQYF
TGTGCCAGCAGTTACGCGGGTGGAGCGGGAGGGAGCACAGATACGCAGTATTTT
>.|many|TRBV7-2|TRBJ2-7
CASSRKQAEQYF
TGTGCCAGCAGCCGTAAGCAGGCCGAGCAGTACTTC
>.|few|TRBV7-9|TRBJ1-3
CASSLVMSEPGNTIYF
TGTGCCAGCAGCTTAGTCATGTCAGAACCTGGAAACACCATATATTTT
>TRBD1|many|TRBV7-2|TRBJ2-5
CASSGDRDQETQYF
TGTGCCAGCAGTGGCGACAGGGACCAAGAGACCCAGTACTTC
>.|.|TRBV20-1|TRBJ1-5
CSVGDQPQHF
TGCAGTGTGGGCGATCAGCCCCAGCATTTT
>.|many|TRBV5-1|TRBJ1-6
CASSGNDGGAGSPLHF
TGCGCCAGCAGCGGAAACGACGGGGGAGCAGGTTCACCCCTCCACTTT
>TRBD2|many|TRBV11-2|TRBJ2-1
CASSRTSGRVNEQFF
TGTGCCAGCAGCAGGACTAGCGGGAGGGTAAATGAGCAGTTCTTC
>.|.|TRBV19|TRBJ2-7
CASSTLGRQTNYEQYF
TGTGCCAGTAGCACCCTGGGGCGACAGACGAACTACGAGCAGTACTTC
>.|.|TRBV3-1|TRBJ2-7
CASSLFTGEQYF
TGTGCCAGCAGCCTCTTCACCGGGGAGCAGTACTTC
>.|many|TRBV7-2|TRBJ1-5
CASSVGAGQPQHF
TGTGCCAGCAGCGTAGGCGCAGGGCAGCCCCAGCATTTT
>.|many|TRBV24-1|TRBJ2-3
CATSDPGQGGITDTQYF
TGTGCCACCAGTGATCCCGGACAGGGAGGGATCACAGATACGCAGTATTTT
>.|many|TRBV4-3|TRBJ2-3
CASSQDYRGTDTQYF
TGCGCCAGCAGCCAGGACTATCGGGGGACAGATACGCAGTATTTT
>TRBD2|many|TRBV5-1|TRBJ2-2
CASSWAYRDYYTGELFF
TGCGCCAGCAGCTGGGCCTACCGGGACTACTACACCGGGGAGCTGTTTTTT
>.|many|TRBV12-3/TRBV12-4|TRBJ1-5
CASSFRGPNSNQPQHF
TGTGCCAGCAGTTTTCGGGGGCCTAATAGCAATCAGCCCCAGCATTTT
>.|.|TRBV27|TRBJ2-5
CASSLMGLHETQYF
TGTGCCAGCAGTTTAATGGGCCTCCACGAGACCCAGTACTTC
>.|many|TRBV28|TRBJ2-2
CASVTDRWGNTGELFF
TGTGCCAGCGTTACGGATCGGTGGGGGAACACCGGGGAGCTGTTTTTT
>.|many|TRBV3-1|TRBJ2-7
CASSPRVSSYEQYF
TGTGCCAGCAGCCCTCGTGTCAGCTCCTACGAGCAGTACTTC
>.|many|TRBV12-3/TRBV12-4|TRBJ1-6
CASSRDVNSPLHF
TGTGCCAGCAGTAGGGACGTGAACTCACCCCTCCACTTT